The 26 T cell receptor beta chains reported below all come from one sample, sequenced in a study of shared clonotypes between healthy human individuals (dated by TCRdb to between 2020 and 2021). The library was prepared using the immunoSEQ multiplex PCR assay. TCRdb took over this immuneACCESS table, retaining in-frame rearrangements with V and J assigned. Such tables are incomplete; in checked studies, under half of the missing clones stem from an unresolved V gene, and the remainder is unexplained. The sample table contains about 2.3 million clones; only one count was recorded for approximately 95% of them. Jointly, the top ten make up about 0.39% of the sample. The sample comprised naive CD4+ T cells from PBMCs. Sample cell subset or site, as interpreted from the label and publication: CD45RA+ positively selected. Receptor source: a man between 18 and 29 years old in good health. Some clones in this sample may be carry-over from other donors' samples.

To note about this clone: This CDR3 is also generated by other DNA sequences in the sample. The gene calls are TRBV15 and TRBJ2-7; D not resolved. Trimming took off 0 bases at V and 4 bases at J, with 10 bases between the two ends. The CDR3 covers 14 residues. The germline gives CDR1 LNHNV, CDR2 YYDKDF (reference sequence). The CDR3 loop is CATSRDVGPYEQYF. In DNA form, the CDR3 reads TGTGCCACCAGCAGAGATGTAGGGCCTTACGAGCAGTACTTC.

J is TRBJ1-2 and V is TRBV18; 8 nucleotides match TRBD1. There are 18 residues in the CDR3. Germline V gene lookup returns CDR1 KGHSH and CDR2 LQKENI. V gave up 2 bases and J gave up 4 bases; unmatched junction bases: 15. CDR3 nucleotides: TGTGCCAGCTCACCAGGGCAGGGGGCGGCTCTAGGTCCCTATGGCTACACCTTC. Residues: CASSPGQGAALGPYGYTF.

The chain carries TRBV5-1 and TRBJ2-2; the D gene is possibly TRBD1 (6 bases). V was pared by 1 base and J by 3 bases, with 10 bases between. The CDR3 runs 15 residues. Per germline, CDR1 SGHRS and CDR2 YFSETQ. The CDR3 DNA follows: TGCGCCAGCAGCTTGTTAGGGGGAGACACCGGGGAGCTGTTTTTT. Protein: CASSLLGGDTGELFF.

The DNA for the CDR3 is TGCGCCAGCACTAACAGGGGAGGCCCAGGTTACGAGCAGTACTTC. Translation gives CASTNRGGPGYEQYF. This chain links TRBV5-1 with TRBJ2-7; possible D gene TRBD1, 7 bases. Germline V gene data show CDR1 as SGHRS and CDR2 as YFSETQ. Trimming stripped 6 bases from V and 4 bases from J, with 20 bases between. This CDR3 has 15 amino acids.

As to this clone: Other DNA sequences from this sample encode an identical CDR3 as well. The chain couples TRBV6-5 to TRBJ1-1; no firm D call. Per germline, CDR1 MNHEY and CDR2 SVGAGI. The CDR3 length is 15 residues. V was shortened by 0 bases and J by 0 bases, with 8 bases between the two germline ends. Written as DNA, the CDR3 is TGTGCCAGCAGTTACTCCGGCACCTTGAACACTGAAGCTTTCTTT. It codes for CASSYSGTLNTEAFF.

The chain recombines TRBV5-1 with TRBJ2-5; 8 nucleotides align to TRBD1. Germline V CDR1 and CDR2: SGHRS, YFSETQ. The trim removed 4 bases at V and 1 base at J, leaving 6 bases unmatched. CDR3 length: 15 residues. For the CDR3, the DNA is TGCGCCAGCAGCCCCTTACAGGGGGGCCAAGAGACCCAGTACTTC. It encodes CASSPLQGGQETQYF.

This clone was seen only a few times. The same CDR3 is also encoded by other DNA sequences in this sample. The J gene is TRBJ2-1, the V gene TRBV5-1, with 13 positions matching TRBD2. Germline CDR1 reads SGHRS; CDR2 reads YFSETQ. Unmatched junction bases numbered 5, after V lost 4 bases and J lost 4 bases. This CDR3 spans 16 amino acids. The CDR3 is CASSPRLAGGYNEQFF. The CDR3 bases are TGCGCCAGCAGCCCCCGACTAGCGGGAGGATACAATGAGCAGTTCTTC.

This rearrangement joins TRBV5-4 to TRBJ2-3; 11 bases line up with TRBD2. This CDR3 is built from 16 residues. Germline V gene sequence: CDR1 SGHNT, CDR2 YYREEE (reference sequence). Germline trimming cut 4 bases from V and 3 bases from J; bases unmatched to any gene: 7. Here the CDR3 DNA reads TGTGCCAGCAGCCGAGTCCTAGCGGGAGGAACAGATACGCAGTATTTT. It translates to CASSRVLAGGTDTQYF.

This clone showed up just once. This sequence joins TRBV6-5 and TRBJ1-6, with 9 positions matching TRBD1. CDR1 MNHEY and CDR2 SVGAGI come from the germline V gene. The V and J ends lost 2 bases and 7 bases, in that order; junction bases with no gene match: 6. The CDR3 extends over 16 amino acids. As DNA, the CDR3 is TGTGCCAGCAGTTACCGTCCTGGGACAGGGAATTCACCCCTCCACTTT. Amino acids: CASSYRPGTGNSPLHF.

V and J are TRBV30 and TRBJ2-7; D is uncertain. Germline CDR1 is GTSNPN and CDR2 is SVGIG (reference sequence). CDR3 size: 12 residues. Trimming cost V 5 bases and J 0 bases, with 8 bases left between them. CDR3: CAWRRSSYEQYF. The CDR3 nucleotides are TGTGCCTGGCGGCGTAGCTCCTACGAGCAGTACTTC.

The CDR3 DNA sequence: TGTGCTTCAGCAAAGGGGGACGAGCAGTACTTC. Residues: CASAKGDEQYF. The chain recombines TRBV7-2 with TRBJ2-7; possibly TRBD1 for D (6 bases). The CDR3 covers 11 residues. CDR1 and CDR2 from the germline V gene are SGHTA and FQGNSA.

The chain carries TRBV28 and TRBJ1-2; TRBD1 might be the D (6 bases). This CDR3 is built from 13 residues. Germline V gene sequence: CDR1 MDHEN, CDR2 SYDVKM. Between the trimmed V and J ends, which lost 5 bases and 3 bases, there was a span of 10 bases. The CDR3 here is CASSPHRDYGYTF. The CDR3 DNA follows: TGTGCCAGCAGTCCTCACAGGGACTATGGCTACACCTTC.

Regarding this clone: Mismatch with germline at one junction end may stem from a read error. The CDR3 here is CASNLPTGTAYGYTF. The DNA for the CDR3 is TGTGCCAGCAATTTACCGACAGGGACTGCCTATGGCTACACCTTC. The chain links TRBV28 to TRBJ1-2; 7 bases align to TRBD1. Germline V gene data show CDR1 as MDHEN and CDR2 as SYDVKM. The CDR3 runs to 15 residues.

The J gene is TRBJ2-7, the V gene TRBV28; D is unresolved. Trimming removed 2 bases at V and 0 bases at J, with 23 bases between. CDR1 and CDR2 from the germline V gene are MDHEN and SYDVKM. The CDR3 consists of 19 residues. CDR3 residues: CASSLNWEKLSFSSYEQYF. The CDR3, as DNA: TGTGCCAGCAGTTTAAATTGGGAAAAGCTTTCCTTTTCCTCCTACGAGCAGTACTTC.

This clone was seen just once. The chain recombines TRBV27 with TRBJ2-7; D assignment may be TRBD1 or TRBD2 (5 bases each). The CDR3 covers 15 residues. V lost 1 base to trimming and J lost 0 bases, with 10 bases between them. The germline CDR1 and CDR2 sequences are MNHEY and SMNVEV (reference sequence). In nucleotides, the CDR3 is TGTGCCAGCAGTTTATTAGGGACCGACTCCTACGAGCAGTACTTC. This translates into CASSLLGTDSYEQYF.

The chain couples TRBV9 to TRBJ2-5, with a possible D match to TRBD1 (5 bases). Trimming removed 1 base at V and 2 bases at J, with 12 bases between. Germline CDR1 reads SGDLS; CDR2 reads YYNGEE. The CDR3 spans 15 residues. The CDR3 sequence is CASSVRGYSQETQYF. The CDR3 DNA is TGTGCCAGCAGCGTAAGGGGTTACTCACAAGAGACCCAGTACTTC.

The V call is TRBV5-1, the J call TRBJ1-1, with TRBD1 matching over 8 bases. This CDR3 has 14 residues. V was pared by 3 bases and J by 6 bases, with 7 bases of the junction left unmatched. Germline CDR1 and CDR2: SGHRS and YFSETQ. The CDR3 reads CASSSGTGGAEAFF. DNA for the CDR3: TGCGCCAGCAGCTCTGGGACAGGAGGGGCTGAAGCTTTCTTT.

About this clone itself: The sample contains more than one DNA sequence encoding this CDR3. The rearrangement joins TRBV9 to TRBJ2-3; D is unclear. From germline, CDR1 is SGDLS and CDR2 YYNGEE. Between the trimmed V and J ends, which lost 0 bases and 0 bases, there was a span of 8 bases. This CDR3 has 15 amino acids. CDR3 loop: CASSVGASSTDTQYF. The DNA of the CDR3 is TGTGCCAGCAGCGTAGGGGCCTCGAGCACAGATACGCAGTATTTT.

The chain employs TRBV5-1 and TRBJ2-2, with 7 bases that match TRBD2. The CDR3 length is 15 residues. V lost 1 base, J lost 1 base, and 1 base stayed unmatched. Germline V gene lookup returns CDR1 SGHRS and CDR2 YFSETQ. As DNA, the CDR3 is TGCGCCAGCAGCTTGCAGCGGGGGAACACCGGGGAGCTGTTTTTT. Its protein is CASSLQRGNTGELFF. The full variable domain, in which reference TRBV5-1 and TRBJ2-2 provide the parts outside the CDR3, is KAGVTQTPRYLIKTRGQQVTLSCSPISGHRSVSWYQQTPGQGLQFLFEYFSETQRNKGNFPGRFSGRQFSNSRSEMNVSTLELGDSALYLCASSLQRGNTGELFFGEGSRLTVL.

This chain links TRBV5-1 with TRBJ2-3; D is perhaps TRBD1 (6 bases). The ends were cut back, 5 bases at V and 8 bases at J, with 24 bases in the middle. CDR1 SGHRS and CDR2 YFSETQ come from the germline V gene. The CDR3 is made up of 16 amino acids. CDR3 sequence reads: CASRNGQNNLITTQYF. The CDR3 nucleotides read TGCGCCAGCAGAAATGGACAGAACAATCTAATAACTACGCAGTATTTT.

The chain couples TRBV6-5 to TRBJ1-2; the D is unclear. Germline loops: CDR1 MNHEY, CDR2 SVGAGI. V was trimmed by 0 bases and J by 1 base, leaving 3 bases between them. This CDR3 has 13 residues. The DNA for the CDR3 is TGTGCCAGCAGTTACTCGTATAACTATGGCTACACCTTC. Translating gives CASSYSYNYGYTF.

V usage is TRBV4-3 and J usage is TRBJ2-5; tentatively, D is TRBD2 (5 bases). The CDR3 contains 15 residues. Between the trimmed V and J ends, which lost 4 bases and 4 bases, there was a span of 16 bases. The germline gives CDR1 LGHNA, CDR2 YSLEER. The CDR3 spells CASSPEGLARETQYF. In nucleotides, the CDR3 is TGCGCCAGCAGCCCCGAGGGATTGGCCCGAGAGACCCAGTACTTC.

Worth noting for this clone: The sample holds other DNA sequences that translate to the same CDR3. The rearrangement links TRBV6-5 to TRBJ2-1; D remains unclear. The CDR3 is made up of 11 amino acids. The germline V and J ends were trimmed by 3 bases and 10 bases, with 7 bases remaining between them. Per germline, CDR1 MNHEY and CDR2 SVGAGI. Here the CDR3 DNA reads TGTGCCAGCAGTTATGGGAACGAGCAGTTCTTC. Translated: CASSYGNEQFF.

The chain employs TRBV2 and TRBJ1-5; no clear D gene. The CDR3 spans 12 residues. Germline lookup yields CDR1 SNHLY and CDR2 FYNNEI. V lost 6 bases, J lost 4 bases, and 7 bases lay in between. The CDR3: CASSRENQPQHF. In DNA, the CDR3 is TGTGCCAGCAGCCGGGAGAATCAGCCCCAGCATTTT.

The chain is built from TRBV11-2 and TRBJ2-7; TRBD2 matches at 13 bases. The germline V gene has CDR1 SGHAT and CDR2 FQNNGV. V dropped 1 base and J dropped 2; count of bases not matched to a gene: 2. The CDR3 has 16 residues. CDR3 bases: TGTGCCAGCAGCTTAGCCGGACTAGCGGGAGCCTACGAGCAGTACTTC. This codes for CASSLAGLAGAYEQYF. The whole variable domain, filled in from reference TRBV11-2 and TRBJ2-7, reads EAGVAQSPRYKIIEKRQSVAFWCNPISGHATLYWYQQILGQGPKLLIQFQNNGVVDDSQLPKDRFSAERLKGVDSTLKIQPAKLEDSAVYLCASSLAGLAGAYEQYFGPGTRLTVT.

The sample holds one count of this clone. The chain joins TRBV18 to TRBJ2-1; D is perhaps TRBD2 (5 bases). Trimming shortened V by 3 bases and J by 4 bases, and 16 bases separated the two germline ends. Germline loops: CDR1 KGHSH, CDR2 LQKENI. There are 16 residues in the CDR3. The CDR3, as DNA: TGTGCCAGCTCACCCGGCCAGCTAACTAGGTACAATGAGCAGTTCTTC. Its protein is CASSPGQLTRYNEQFF.